This T cell receptor (beta chain) was identified in a study of T cells in Graves' hyperthyroidism and ophthalmopathy. Amplified regions were TCR beta CDR3 sequences from RNA transcripts. Carried out on the TCR CDR3, a first-round RT-PCR used the HTBI primer set. TCRdb re-called the multiplex PCR reads with MiXCR, one entry per CDR3 protein. The data show under 350,000 distinct CDR3 sequences, 20% to 30% seen once. The diagnostic basis comprised clinical symptoms, serum thyroxine and TRAb, thyroid ultrasound and orbital computed tomography. The PBMCs were sourced from fresh peripheral blood (less than 11 ml). The table lists this clonotype with many counts. The specimen sequenced was blood. The clonotype originates from a man in his forties with Graves' hyperthyroidism that later progressed to Graves' ophthalmopathy.

CDR3 sequence reads: CASSLSASQETQYF. In DNA form, the CDR3 reads TGTGCCAGCAGTTTATCAGCCAGCCAAGAGACCCAGTACTTC. The genes are TRBV28 and TRBJ2-5; D remains unclear. V gave up 1 base and J gave up 1 base, with 7 bases separating them. The length of the CDR3 is 14 residues. Per germline, CDR1 MDHEN and CDR2 SYDVKM.